This is a list of T cell receptor beta chains from one sample in a study of T cell responses to AZD1222 COVID-19 vaccine. TCRdb's table, derived via immunoSEQ multiplex PCR, lists solely in-frame clones and lacks some. The data contain around 140,000 clones, roughly 88% of them singletons. The source was peripheral blood, collected 28 days after the second dose of the MenACWY control vaccine. All receptors derive from an adult who received the MenACWY meningococcal vaccine as a control. Each CDR3 is given with its conserved first and last residue. The D gene is left open where the match is weak. Not all rows give a size; the values are once, few, many and, for expanded clones, a class.

d_gene	j_gene	abundance	len	v_gene	CDR3aa	CDR3nt
NA	TRBJ1-1	NA	16	TRBV21-1	CASSKDQEQPNTEAFF	TGTGCCAGCAGCAAAGATCAGGAGCAGCCGAACACTGAAGCTTTCTTT
NA	TRBJ1-3	NA	15	TRBV19	CATSLFGASGNTIYF	TGTGCCACTAGTTTATTCGGGGCAAGTGGAAACACCATATATTTT
NA	TRBJ1-2	NA	14	TRBV11-3	CASSLDSADYGYTF	TGTGCCAGCAGCTTAGACTCAGCCGACTATGGCTACACCTTC
NA	TRBJ1-3	NA	15	TRBV19	CASKGGRVPGNTIYF	TGTGCCAGTAAGGGGGGAAGGGTTCCTGGAAACACCATATATTTT
NA	TRBJ2-1	few	11	TRBV30	CAARRHNEQFF	TGTGCCGCCAGGCGGCACAATGAGCAGTTCTTC
NA	TRBJ2-7	few	18	TRBV7-2	CASSFFMHSANPPYEQYF	TGTGCCAGCAGCTTTTTCATGCATAGCGCAAACCCCCCCTACGAGCAGTACTTC
TRBD1	TRBJ2-7	once	15	TRBV27	CASSPGQGVYYEQYF	TGTGCCAGCAGTCCGGGACAGGGGGTTTACTACGAGCAGTACTTC
TRBD2	TRBJ2-7	NA	15	TRBV11-3	CASSVQSGRAYEQYF	TGTGCCAGCAGCGTTCAGAGCGGGAGGGCCTACGAGCAGTACTTC
NA	TRBJ1-3	NA	14	TRBV29-1	CSVDEGGSGNTIYF	TGCAGCGTTGATGAGGGGGGGTCTGGAAACACCATATATTTT
NA	TRBJ1-1	once	14	TRBV28	CASSPPTGVIPAFF	TGTGCCAGCAGTCCCCCAACTGGGGTAATCCCAGCTTTCTTT
NA	TRBJ1-1	NA	16	TRBV9	CASSVGIRMGNTEAFF	TGTGCCAGCAGCGTAGGTATTCGAATGGGGAACACTGAAGCTTTCTTT
NA	TRBJ2-7	NA	14	TRBV27	CASSHRTVPYEQYF	TGTGCCAGCAGTCACAGGACGGTCCCCTACGAGCAGTACTTC
TRBD1	TRBJ2-7	NA	17	TRBV4-1	CASSQEYGTGGAYEQYF	TGCGCCAGCAGCCAAGAATACGGGACAGGCGGCGCCTACGAGCAGTACTTC
NA	TRBJ1-1	NA	14	TRBV6-5	CASSYSLGSAEAFF	TGTGCCAGCAGTTACTCCCTGGGGAGCGCTGAAGCTTTCTTT
NA	TRBJ1-6	NA	13	TRBV25-1	CASSQEINSPLHF	TGTGCCAGCAGTCAGGAGATAAATTCACCCCTCCACTTT
NA	TRBJ2-4	NA	14	TRBV5-1	CASTTGEGKNIQYF	TGCGCCAGCACCACAGGGGAGGGCAAAAACATTCAGTACTTC